This T cell receptor beta chain was documented in a study of vaccination and CD4 T cells after COVID-19. About the study: In the convalescent cohort, there were six males and four females, two of them Hispanic.

Described treatment: approximately 9-day PBMC culture with coronavirus spike peptide pools or control peptides (ViraFEST assay). The assay that was used to sequence DNA from cultured CD4+ T cells was the Oncomine TCR Beta short-read assay. TCRdb re-analysed the PCR reads in MiXCR, keeping a single row per CDR3 protein. This table holds about 15,000 distinct CDR3 sequences, over 50% found once. Overall study findings and caveats: Clonotypes reactive to SARS-CoV-2 had a median that went up from approximately 21 to 38, but not significantly.

CDR1 and CDR2 (germline): SGHTA, FQGNSA. The CDR3 totals 15 residues. V was clipped by 5 bases and J by 4 bases, with 15 bases between them. Details on this clonotype: Its antigen is unidentified.

The chain is built from TRBV7-2 and TRBJ2-1; D remains ambiguous. Sample: CD4+ T cells from blood, cultured in vitro. The sequence was collected from a human donor who had recovered from COVID-19. The CDR3 DNA reads as TGTGCCAGCAGCAAGACGACTGGCTCGTACAATGAGCAGTTCTTC. Translating it yields CASSKTTGSYNEQFF.